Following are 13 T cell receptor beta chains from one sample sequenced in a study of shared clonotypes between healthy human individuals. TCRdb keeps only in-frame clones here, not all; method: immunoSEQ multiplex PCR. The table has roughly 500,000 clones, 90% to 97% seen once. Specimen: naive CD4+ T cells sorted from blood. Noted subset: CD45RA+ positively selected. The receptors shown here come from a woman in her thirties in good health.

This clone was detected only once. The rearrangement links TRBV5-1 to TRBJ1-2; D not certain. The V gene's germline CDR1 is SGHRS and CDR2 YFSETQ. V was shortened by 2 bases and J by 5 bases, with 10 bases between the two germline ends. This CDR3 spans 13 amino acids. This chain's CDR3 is CASSLEGEYGYTF. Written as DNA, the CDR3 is TGCGCCAGCAGCTTAGAGGGCGAGTATGGCTACACCTTC.

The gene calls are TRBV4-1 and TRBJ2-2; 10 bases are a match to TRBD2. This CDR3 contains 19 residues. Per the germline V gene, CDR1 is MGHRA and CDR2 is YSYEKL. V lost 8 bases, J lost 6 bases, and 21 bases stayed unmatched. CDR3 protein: CASGTKLAGFKGGSGELFF. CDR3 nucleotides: TGCGCCAGCGGTACCAAACTAGCGGGATTTAAGGGCGGCTCCGGGGAGCTGTTTTTT.

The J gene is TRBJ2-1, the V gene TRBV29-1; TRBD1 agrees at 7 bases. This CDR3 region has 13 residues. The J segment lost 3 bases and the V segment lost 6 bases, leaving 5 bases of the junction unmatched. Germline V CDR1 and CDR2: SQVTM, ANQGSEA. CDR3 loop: CSVPGTVYNEQFF. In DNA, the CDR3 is TGCAGCGTCCCAGGGACAGTCTACAATGAGCAGTTCTTC.

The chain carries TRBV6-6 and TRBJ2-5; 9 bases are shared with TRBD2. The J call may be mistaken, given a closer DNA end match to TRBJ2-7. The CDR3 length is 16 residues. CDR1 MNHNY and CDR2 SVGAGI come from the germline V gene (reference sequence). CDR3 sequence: CASRNDLSGSVHEQYF. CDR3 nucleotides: TGTGCCAGCAGAAACGACCTTAGCGGGAGTGTCCACGAGCAGTACTTC.

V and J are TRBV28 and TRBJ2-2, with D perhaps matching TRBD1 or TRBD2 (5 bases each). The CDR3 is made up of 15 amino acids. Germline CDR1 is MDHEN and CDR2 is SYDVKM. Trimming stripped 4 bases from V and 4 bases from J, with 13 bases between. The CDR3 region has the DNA TGTGCCAGCAGTTCCAAGGGGAGAGGCACCGGGGAGCTGTTTTTT. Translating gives CASSSKGRGTGELFF.

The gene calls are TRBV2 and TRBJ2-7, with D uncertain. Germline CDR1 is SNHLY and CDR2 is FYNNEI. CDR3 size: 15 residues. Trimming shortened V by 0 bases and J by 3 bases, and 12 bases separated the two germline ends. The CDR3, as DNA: TGTGCCAGCAGTGAAGCGCTTCCAGGTATCTACGAGCAGTACTTC. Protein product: CASSEALPGIYEQYF.

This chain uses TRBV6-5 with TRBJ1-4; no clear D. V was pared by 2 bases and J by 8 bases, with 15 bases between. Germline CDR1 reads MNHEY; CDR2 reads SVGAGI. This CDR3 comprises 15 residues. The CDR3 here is CASSYDSGSEEKLFF. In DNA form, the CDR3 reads TGTGCCAGCAGTTACGATTCAGGCAGTGAGGAAAAACTGTTTTTT.

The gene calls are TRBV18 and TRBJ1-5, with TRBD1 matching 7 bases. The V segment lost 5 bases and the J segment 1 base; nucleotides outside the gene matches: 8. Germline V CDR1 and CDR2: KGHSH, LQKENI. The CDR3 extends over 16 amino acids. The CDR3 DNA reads TGTGCCAGCTCAGAGGGACAGCCCGGCAGCAATCAGCCCCAGCATTTT. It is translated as CASSEGQPGSNQPQHF.

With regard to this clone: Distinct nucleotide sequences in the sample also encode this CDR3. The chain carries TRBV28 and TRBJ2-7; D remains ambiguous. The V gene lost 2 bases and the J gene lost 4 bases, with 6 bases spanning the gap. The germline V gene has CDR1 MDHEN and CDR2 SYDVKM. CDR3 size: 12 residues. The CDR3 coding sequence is TGTGCCAGCAGTTTACTGATATACGAGCAGTACTTC. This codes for CASSLLIYEQYF.

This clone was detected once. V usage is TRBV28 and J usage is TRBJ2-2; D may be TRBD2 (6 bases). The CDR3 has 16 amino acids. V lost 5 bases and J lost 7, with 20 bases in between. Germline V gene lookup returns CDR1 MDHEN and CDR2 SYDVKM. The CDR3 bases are TGTGCCAGCAGTCCTCTTCGTGGAGGGCCAGACGGGGAGCTGTTTTTT. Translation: CASSPLRGGPDGELFF.

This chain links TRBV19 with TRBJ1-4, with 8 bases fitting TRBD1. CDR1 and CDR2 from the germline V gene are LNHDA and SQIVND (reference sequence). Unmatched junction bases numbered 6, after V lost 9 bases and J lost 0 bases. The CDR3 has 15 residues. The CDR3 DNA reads TGTGCCAGCGGGACAGGCGACGCAACTAATGAAAAACTGTTTTTT. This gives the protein CASGTGDATNEKLFF.

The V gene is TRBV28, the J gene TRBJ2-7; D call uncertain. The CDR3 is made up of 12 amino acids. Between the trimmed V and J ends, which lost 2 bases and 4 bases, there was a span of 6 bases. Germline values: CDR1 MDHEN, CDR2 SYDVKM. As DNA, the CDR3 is TGTGCCAGCAGTTTAATGAGGTACGAGCAGTACTTC. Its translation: CASSLMRYEQYF.

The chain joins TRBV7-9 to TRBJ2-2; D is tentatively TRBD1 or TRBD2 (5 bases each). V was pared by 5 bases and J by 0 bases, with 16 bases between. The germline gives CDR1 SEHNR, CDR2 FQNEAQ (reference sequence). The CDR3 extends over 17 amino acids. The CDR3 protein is CASSTPAGSPNTGELFF. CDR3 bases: TGTGCCAGCAGCACACCGGCAGGGAGCCCGAACACCGGGGAGCTGTTTTTT.